Listed below are T cell receptor beta chains from one sample, sequenced in a study of regulatory T cells in long-lasting Graves disease. Using its own MiXCR run on the multiplex PCR reads, TCRdb lists one record per CDR3 protein. This sample carries around 500,000 distinct CDR3 sequences, 12% of them seen once, and the ten largest clones take almost 9%. The data were also submitted as part of a second study, on T cells in Graves' hyperthyroidism and ophthalmopathy.

The material was peripheral blood mononuclear cells (PBMCs), obtained at new diagnosis, from a patient treated with antithyroid drugs. These receptors were collected from a woman aged 30 to 39 with Graves disease. The CDR3 runs from the conserved cysteine through the conserved F or W. Each record gives: J gene, V gene, D gene, clone size, CDR3 DNA, CDR3 protein. The D gene is left open where the match is weak. Clone size is stated in some rows and not others, as once, few, many or a class when expanded.

j_gene: TRBJ2-1; v_gene: TRBV27; d_gene: -; abundance: few; CDR3nt: TGTGCCAGCAGTTTTATGGGGATCAATGAGCAGTTCTTC; CDR3aa: CASSFMGINEQFF
j_gene: TRBJ2-5; v_gene: TRBV4-1; d_gene: -; abundance: few; CDR3nt: TGCGCCAGCAGCCGCTCCGGGACACACCAAGAGACCCAGTACTTC; CDR3aa: CASSRSGTHQETQYF
j_gene: TRBJ1-2; v_gene: TRBV5-8; d_gene: -; abundance: few; CDR3nt: TGTGCCAGCAGCTTGGGCTGGGAGCTCTATGGCTACACCTTC; CDR3aa: CASSLGWELYGYTF
j_gene: TRBJ2-7; v_gene: TRBV6-5; d_gene: -; abundance: -; CDR3nt: TGTGCCAGCAGTTTAAACTTAGCGGTCCCCACCTACGAGCAGTACTTC; CDR3aa: CASSLNLAVPTYEQYF
j_gene: TRBJ2-1; v_gene: TRBV20-1; d_gene: TRBD2; abundance: few; CDR3nt: TGCAGTGCTCTGACTAGCGGGAGTGGGGGCTCCTACAATGAGCAGTTCTTC; CDR3aa: CSALTSGSGGSYNEQFF
j_gene: TRBJ1-4; v_gene: TRBV20-1; d_gene: TRBD1; abundance: few; CDR3nt: TGCAGTGCTAGGAGCACAGGGGCGGTTAATGAAAAACTGTTTTTT; CDR3aa: CSARSTGAVNEKLFF
j_gene: TRBJ2-1; v_gene: TRBV7-8; d_gene: TRBD1; abundance: many; CDR3nt: TGTGCCAGCAGCTTAGGGGGGATGGGGACAGGGGCGTTCCATGAGCAGTTCTTC; CDR3aa: CASSLGGMGTGAFHEQFF
j_gene: TRBJ2-7; v_gene: TRBV11-3; d_gene: -; abundance: many; CDR3nt: TGTGCCAGCAGCTTAGATCGAGGCAGCCGGGCAAAATACGAGCAGTACTTC; CDR3aa: CASSLDRGSRAKYEQYF
j_gene: TRBJ2-7; v_gene: TRBV7-8; d_gene: -; abundance: many; CDR3nt: TGTGCCAGCAGCTTAGGAGGTCGGGCAGCCGGCGCGAAACAGTACTTC; CDR3aa: CASSLGGRAAGAKQYF
j_gene: TRBJ2-1; v_gene: TRBV18; d_gene: -; abundance: many; CDR3nt: TGTGCCAGCTCACAGACCAAGGACCCCGCGGCGGTACAGGAGCAGTTCTTC; CDR3aa: CASSQTKDPAAVQEQFF
j_gene: TRBJ1-2; v_gene: TRBV28; d_gene: -; abundance: few; CDR3nt: -; CDR3aa: CASSSSGQGGRNYGYTF
j_gene: TRBJ2-1; v_gene: TRBV6-1; d_gene: -; abundance: -; CDR3nt: TGTGCCAGCAGCCGACTTGCTGGTGGTGGTGAGCAGTTCTTC; CDR3aa: CASSRLAGGGEQFF
j_gene: TRBJ1-2; v_gene: TRBV11-2; d_gene: TRBD1; abundance: many; CDR3nt: TGTGCCAGCAGAAAACCAGGGGGGGGGCAACGTGGCTACACCTTC; CDR3aa: CASRKPGGGQRGYTF
j_gene: TRBJ1-2; v_gene: TRBV27; d_gene: TRBD1; abundance: many; CDR3nt: TGTGCCAGCAGTCCCTACAGGGGGCTCTTTTTTGGCTACACCTTC; CDR3aa: CASSPYRGLFFGYTF
j_gene: TRBJ1-4; v_gene: TRBV18; d_gene: TRBD1; abundance: many; CDR3nt: TGTGCCAGCTCGCACGGGACAGTCAATGAAAAACTGTTTTTT; CDR3aa: CASSHGTVNEKLFF
j_gene: TRBJ1-3; v_gene: TRBV4-2; d_gene: -; abundance: many; CDR3nt: TGTGCCAGCAGCCAAGATGGGTCAAACACCATATATTTT; CDR3aa: CASSQDGSNTIYF
j_gene: TRBJ2-3; v_gene: TRBV28; d_gene: TRBD2; abundance: many; CDR3nt: TGTGCCAGCAGTTCGGGGGAGGGAACAGATACGCAGTATTTT; CDR3aa: CASSSGEGTDTQYF
j_gene: TRBJ2-2; v_gene: TRBV12-3/TRBV12-4; d_gene: -; abundance: few; CDR3nt: TGTGCCAGCAGTTTAGGTGAACTAGCCTCGCTCGGGGAGCTGTTTTTT; CDR3aa: CASSLGELASLGELFF
j_gene: TRBJ1-1; v_gene: TRBV29-1; d_gene: -; abundance: -; CDR3nt: TGCAGCGTTGTTCGGAGGGAGTCAGCGAGGACTGAAGCTTTCTTT; CDR3aa: CSVVRRESARTEAFF
j_gene: TRBJ2-3; v_gene: TRBV10-2; d_gene: TRBD2; abundance: -; CDR3nt: TGCGCCAGCAGTGACAGCGCTAGCGGGGCCACAGATACGCAGTATTTT; CDR3aa: CASSDSASGATDTQYF
j_gene: TRBJ1-4; v_gene: TRBV19; d_gene: TRBD1; abundance: few; CDR3nt: TGTGCCACCGTCCGGGGACAGAATGAAAAACTGTTTTTT; CDR3aa: CATVRGQNEKLFF
j_gene: TRBJ2-3; v_gene: TRBV6-2/TRBV6-3; d_gene: TRBD2; abundance: many; CDR3nt: TGTGCCAGCAGTTCCAAACTAGCGGGAAGAACAGATACGCAGTATTTT; CDR3aa: CASSSKLAGRTDTQYF
j_gene: TRBJ1-5; v_gene: TRBV12-3/TRBV12-4; d_gene: -; abundance: many; CDR3nt: TGTGCCAGCAGTTTAGACCCCCTGGGCAATCAGCCCCAGCATTTT; CDR3aa: CASSLDPLGNQPQHF
j_gene: TRBJ2-7; v_gene: TRBV10-3; d_gene: -; abundance: -; CDR3nt: TGTGCCATCAGTGAGTCGGCGGGGACGCACAACGAGCAGTACTTC; CDR3aa: CAISESAGTHNEQYF
j_gene: TRBJ1-1; v_gene: TRBV10-3; d_gene: -; abundance: many; CDR3nt: TGTGCCATCAGCGATAGACGGGGAATGAACACTGAAGCTTTCTTT; CDR3aa: CAISDRRGMNTEAFF
j_gene: TRBJ1-5; v_gene: TRBV2; d_gene: TRBD1; abundance: few; CDR3nt: TGTGCCAGCAGCGCACAGGGGGCATTCAATCAGCCCCAGCATTTT; CDR3aa: CASSAQGAFNQPQHF